These T cell receptor beta chains were read from a single sample in a study of vaccination effects on CD4 cells after COVID-19. These receptors are not linked to any known antigen. The assay was immunoSEQ multiplex PCR, and TCRdb's table has in-frame clones only and misses some. The sample consists of about 25,000 clones, around 73% of them appearing once. The input for sequencing was CD4+ T cells from PBMCs cultured without peptide, taken before COVID-19 vaccination. Source of these receptors: a human donor who received a COVID-19 vaccine. The CDR3 runs from the conserved cysteine through the conserved F or W. A D gene is named only where the DNA matches it firmly. Not all rows give a size; the values are once, few, many and, for expanded clones, a class.

V,length,J,D,size,CDR3,DNA
TRBV5-6,15,TRBJ2-7,NA,NA,CASSFIGEQSYEQYF,TGTGCCAGCAGCTTCATTGGGGAGCAGTCATACGAGCAGTACTTC
TRBV4-2,13,TRBJ2-5,NA,few,CASSQGTWETQYF,TGTGCCAGCAGCCAAGGGACGTGGGAGACCCAGTACTTC
TRBV3-1/TRBV3-2,13,TRBJ2-7,NA,NA,CASSLKGSYEQYF,TGTGCCAGCAGCCTTAAGGGATCCTACGAGCAGTACTTC
TRBV19,15,TRBJ2-2,TRBD1,once,CASRRTGTNTGELFF,TGTGCCAGTCGCCGGACAGGGACTAACACCGGGGAGCTGTTTTTT
TRBV19,14,TRBJ2-7,NA,NA,CASSRGQRTYEQYF,TGTGCCAGTAGTAGAGGACAGAGGACCTACGAGCAGTACTTC
TRBV2,16,TRBJ1-3,NA,NA,CASSVRGAGGGNTIYF,TGTGCCAGCAGTGTGCGCGGGGCAGGAGGGGGAAACACCATATATTTT
TRBV5-4,15,TRBJ2-6,TRBD2,NA,CASSSGGSGANVLTF,TGTGCCAGCAGCTCGGGGGGATCTGGGGCCAACGTCCTGACTTTC
TRBV3-1/TRBV3-2,16,TRBJ2-5,TRBD2,NA,CASSRGGLAGQETQYF,TGTGCCAGCAGCCGGGGGGGACTAGCGGGCCAAGAGACCCAGTACTTC
TRBV5-1,13,TRBJ2-7,TRBD1,few,CASSRDRAYEQYF,TGCGCCAGCAGCCGGGACAGGGCCTACGAGCAGTACTTC
TRBV30,13,TRBJ1-5,NA,NA,CAWSGNRDQPQHF,TGTGCCTGGAGTGGTAACAGGGACCAGCCCCAGCATTTT
TRBV10-3,14,TRBJ1-1,NA,NA,CAISESERGTEAFF,TGTGCCATCAGTGAGTCGGAACGGGGCACTGAAGCTTTCTTT
TRBV4-1,17,TRBJ1-1,TRBD1,NA,CASSQVDPGQGDTEAFF,TGCGCCAGCAGCCAAGTGGACCCGGGACAGGGGGACACTGAAGCTTTCTTT
TRBV15,13,TRBJ2-3,NA,NA,CATRQGGTDTQYF,TGTGCCACCAGACAGGGGGGGACAGATACGCAGTATTTT
TRBV18,14,TRBJ2-2,NA,few,CASSPSFNTGELFF,TGTGCCAGCTCTCCCTCCTTCAACACCGGGGAGCTGTTTTTT
TRBV15,14,TRBJ1-4,NA,few,CATSSRQFNEKLFF,TGTGCCACCAGCAGCCGACAGTTTAATGAAAAACTGTTTTTT
TRBV6-1,17,TRBJ1-5,NA,NA,CASSEAPSPLVHQPQHF,TGTGCCAGCAGTGAAGCCCCATCCCCGTTAGTCCATCAGCCCCAGCATTTT
TRBV6-6,14,TRBJ1-3,TRBD1,few,CASHTGGRGNTIYF,TGTGCCAGCCATACAGGGGGTCGAGGAAACACCATATATTTT
TRBV5-1,15,TRBJ2-5,TRBD2,NA,CASRDLAGGQETQYF,TGCGCCAGCCGGGATCTAGCGGGAGGACAAGAGACCCAGTACTTC
TRBV10-1,14,TRBJ1-5,NA,few,CASTGSSRNQPQHF,TGCGCCAGCACGGGAAGTTCCCGCAATCAGCCCCAGCATTTT
TRBV12-5,16,TRBJ1-2,NA,NA,CASGLALDRTNYGYTF,TGTGCTAGTGGTTTGGCATTAGACAGGACTAACTATGGCTACACCTTC
TRBV18,13,TRBJ2-7,NA,NA,CASSPQPAYEQYF,TGTGCCAGCTCACCACAACCGGCCTACGAGCAGTACTTC
TRBV5-6,11,TRBJ2-7,NA,NA,CASSNGRAERF,TGTGCCAGCAGCAATGGTAGGGCGGAGCGGTTC
TRBV30,12,TRBJ1-6,NA,NA,CACNPEFRPLHF,TGTGCCTGTAACCCTGAATTTCGCCCCCTCCACTTT
TRBV5-6,16,TRBJ2-7,TRBD2,few,CASSSTRTSTPYEQYF,TGTGCCAGCAGCTCGACCCGGACTAGTACTCCCTACGAGCAGTACTTC
TRBV3-1/TRBV3-2,14,TRBJ1-4,NA,NA,CASSLRGANEKLFF,TGTGCCAGCAGCCTGCGGGGAGCTAATGAAAAACTGTTTTTT
TRBV12-3/TRBV12-4,13,TRBJ1-1,NA,NA,CASSTGTHTGAFF,TGTGCCAGCAGCACCGGGACCCATACGGGGGCTTTCTTT
TRBV29-1,12,TRBJ1-2,NA,few,CSVEQPGDGYTF,TGCAGCGTTGAACAGCCCGGGGATGGCTACACCTTC
TRBV30,15,TRBJ1-4,NA,NA,CAWSSFAGVGEKLFF,TGTGCCTGGAGTTCATTTGCAGGGGTGGGAGAAAAACTGTTTTTT
TRBV6-5,15,TRBJ1-1,NA,NA,CASSTRPKGNTEAFF,TGTGCCAGCAGTACTCGACCCAAAGGGAACACTGAAGCTTTCTTT
TRBV27,13,TRBJ1-1,NA,few,CASSFWTNTEAFF,TGTGCCAGCAGTTTTTGGACAAACACTGAAGCTTTCTTT
TRBV2,13,TRBJ1-1,TRBD1,NA,CASSRTGGTEAFF,TGTGCCAGCTCCCGGACAGGGGGGACTGAAGCTTTCTTT
TRBV25-1,14,TRBJ1-1,NA,NA,CASSEFGLNTEAFF,TGTGCCAGCAGTGAATTTGGATTGAACACTGAAGCTTTCTTT
TRBV28,13,TRBJ1-1,NA,NA,CASSPSDRLEAFF,TGTGCCAGCAGTCCCTCTGACAGGCTCGAAGCTTTCTTT
TRBV2,14,TRBJ2-5,TRBD1,NA,CASSRDRGGETQYF,TGTGCCAGCAGTAGGGACAGGGGTGGAGAGACCCAGTACTTC
TRBV4-1,16,TRBJ2-3,TRBD2,NA,CASSLEASGRTDTQYF,TGCGCCAGCAGCCTCGAGGCTAGCGGACGCACAGATACGCAGTATTTT
TRBV7-2,17,TRBJ2-7,TRBD2,NA,CASSLAGLGRGNYEQYF,TGTGCCAGCAGCTTAGCGGGCCTTGGGCGGGGGAACTACGAGCAGTACTTC
TRBV28,15,TRBJ2-1,NA,NA,CASSQLTGRRDEQFF,TGTGCCAGCAGTCAGCTGACAGGACGCCGCGATGAGCAGTTCTTC
TRBV5-1,16,TRBJ2-4,NA,NA,CASSLLGQPAKNIQYF,TGCGCCAGCAGCTTGCTCGGACAGCCCGCCAAAAACATTCAGTACTTC
TRBV27,16,TRBJ2-5,TRBD1,NA,CASSLSTQGARETQYF,TGTGCCAGCAGTTTATCGACGCAGGGGGCGCGAGAGACCCAGTACTTC
TRBV18,14,TRBJ1-1,NA,NA,CASSPPSSRTEAFF,TGTGCCAGCTCACCCCCTTCATCAAGGACTGAAGCTTTCTTT
TRBV28,16,TRBJ2-7,TRBD1,NA,CASRSDRDRITYEQYF,TGTGCCAGCAGATCAGATCGGGACAGGATAACCTACGAGCAGTACTTC
TRBV5-1,16,TRBJ2-2,NA,NA,CASSSVDGTNTGELFF,TGCGCCAGCAGCTCCGTTGACGGAACGAACACCGGGGAGCTGTTTTTT
TRBV6-5,13,TRBJ1-5,NA,NA,CASSRGSNQPQHF,TGTGCCAGCTCCAGGGGCAGCAATCAGCCCCAGCATTTT
TRBV10-3,14,TRBJ2-5,TRBD2,NA,CAIRASGGGETQYF,TGTGCCATCCGTGCTAGCGGGGGAGGAGAGACCCAGTACTTC
TRBV28,14,TRBJ2-7,TRBD2,NA,CASSLLAGPGEQYF,TGTGCCAGCAGTTTACTAGCGGGCCCGGGGGAGCAGTACTTC
TRBV5-4,14,TRBJ2-7,TRBD2,NA,CASSSRTSGYEQYF,TGTGCCAGCAGCTCCAGGACTAGCGGCTACGAGCAGTACTTC
TRBV7-2,13,TRBJ1-3,NA,NA,CASSLQHGNTIYF,TGTGCCAGCAGCTTACAACATGGAAACACCATATATTTT
TRBV28,13,TRBJ1-1,NA,NA,CASSPKGHRVGPF,TGTGCCAGCAGTCCAAAAGGCCACAGGGTGGGCCCTTTT
TRBV23-1,18,TRBJ2-1,TRBD2,NA,CASSQSKGVAGKHNEQFF,TGCGCCAGCAGTCAATCGAAGGGGGTAGCGGGAAAGCACAATGAGCAGTTCTTC
TRBV5-1,16,TRBJ1-1,NA,NA,CASSLAAGYLNTEAFF,TGCGCCAGCAGCTTGGCGGCAGGGTATCTGAACACTGAAGCTTTCTTT
TRBV6-5,11,TRBJ1-1,NA,few,CASAQGAEAFF,TGTGCCAGCGCACAGGGAGCTGAAGCTTTCTTT
TRBV6-5,14,TRBJ1-5,NA,NA,CASSTQGSNQPQHF,TGTGCCAGCAGCACACAGGGTAGCAATCAGCCCCAGCATTTT
TRBV27,14,TRBJ1-6,NA,NA,CATRGVSYNSPLHF,TGTGCCACCAGAGGTGTCTCCTATAATTCACCCCTCCACTTT
TRBV3-1/TRBV3-2,12,TRBJ1-1,NA,NA,CASSAPGTEAFF,TGTGCCAGCAGCGCGCCTGGGACTGAAGCTTTCTTT
TRBV21-1,9,TRBJ1-1,NA,NA,CASSGKAFF,TGTGCCAGCAGCGGGAAAGCTTTCTTT
TRBV24-1,16,TRBJ2-3,TRBD2,NA,CATSDSGLALSDTQYF,TGTGCCACCAGTGATTCGGGACTAGCGTTGTCAGATACGCAGTATTTT